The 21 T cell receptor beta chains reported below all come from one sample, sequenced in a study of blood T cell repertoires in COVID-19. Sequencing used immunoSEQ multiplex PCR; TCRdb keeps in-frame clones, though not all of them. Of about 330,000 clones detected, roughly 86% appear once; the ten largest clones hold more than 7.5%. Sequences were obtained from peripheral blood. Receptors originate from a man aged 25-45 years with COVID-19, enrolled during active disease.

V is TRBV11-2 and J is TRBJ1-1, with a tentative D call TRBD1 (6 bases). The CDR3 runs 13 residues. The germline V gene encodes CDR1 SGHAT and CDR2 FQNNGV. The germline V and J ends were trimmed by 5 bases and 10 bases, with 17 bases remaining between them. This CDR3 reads CASSLGQFRRAFF. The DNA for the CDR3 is TGTGCCAGCAGCCTCGGACAGTTTAGGAGAGCTTTCTTT.

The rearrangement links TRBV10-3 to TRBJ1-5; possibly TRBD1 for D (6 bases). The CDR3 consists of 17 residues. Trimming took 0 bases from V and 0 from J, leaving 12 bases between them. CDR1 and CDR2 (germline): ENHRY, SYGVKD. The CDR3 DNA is TGTGCCATCAGTGAGTCGGGGGGGGCAGATAGCAATCAGCCCCAGCATTTT. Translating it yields CAISESGGADSNQPQHF.

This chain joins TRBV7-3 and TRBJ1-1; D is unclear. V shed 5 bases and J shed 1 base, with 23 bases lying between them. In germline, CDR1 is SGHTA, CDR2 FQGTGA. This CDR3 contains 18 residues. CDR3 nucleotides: TGTGCCAGCAGCCCAGGAGGAGGGCTCCTCTTGGGGAACACTGAAGCTTTCTTT. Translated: CASSPGGGLLLGNTEAFF.

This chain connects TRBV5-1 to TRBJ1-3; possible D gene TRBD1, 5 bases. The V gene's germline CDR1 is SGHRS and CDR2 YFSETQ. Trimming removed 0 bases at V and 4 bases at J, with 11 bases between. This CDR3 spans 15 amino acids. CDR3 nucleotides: TGCGCCAGCAGCTTGGGTTCAGGGATCGGAAACACCATATATTTT. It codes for CASSLGSGIGNTIYF.

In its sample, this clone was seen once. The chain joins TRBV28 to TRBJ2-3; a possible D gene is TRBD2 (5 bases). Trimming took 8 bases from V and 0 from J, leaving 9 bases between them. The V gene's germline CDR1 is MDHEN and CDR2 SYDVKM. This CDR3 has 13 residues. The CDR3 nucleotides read TGTGCCAGCCTGACGGGGAGCACAGATACGCAGTATTTT. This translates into CASLTGSTDTQYF.

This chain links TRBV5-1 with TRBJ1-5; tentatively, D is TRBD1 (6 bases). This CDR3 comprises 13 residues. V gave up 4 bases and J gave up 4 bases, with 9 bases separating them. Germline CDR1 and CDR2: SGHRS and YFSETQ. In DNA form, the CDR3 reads TGCGCCAGCAGCCTGGACAGAAATCAGCCCCAGCATTTT. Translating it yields CASSLDRNQPQHF.

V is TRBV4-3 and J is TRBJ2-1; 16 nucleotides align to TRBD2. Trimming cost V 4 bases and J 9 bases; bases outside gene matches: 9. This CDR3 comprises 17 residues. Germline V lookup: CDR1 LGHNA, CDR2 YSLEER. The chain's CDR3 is CASSLSGLAGGRSEQFF. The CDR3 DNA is TGCGCCAGCAGCCTCTCGGGACTAGCGGGGGGGAGAAGTGAGCAGTTCTTC.

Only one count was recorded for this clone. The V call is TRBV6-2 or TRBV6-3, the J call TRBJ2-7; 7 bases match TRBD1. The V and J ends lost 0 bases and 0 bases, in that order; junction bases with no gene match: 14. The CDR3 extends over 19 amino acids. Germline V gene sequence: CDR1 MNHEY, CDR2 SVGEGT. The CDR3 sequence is CASSYSYTPGQTLSYEQYF. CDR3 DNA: TGTGCCAGCAGTTACTCCTATACTCCGGGACAGACACTCTCCTACGAGCAGTACTTC.

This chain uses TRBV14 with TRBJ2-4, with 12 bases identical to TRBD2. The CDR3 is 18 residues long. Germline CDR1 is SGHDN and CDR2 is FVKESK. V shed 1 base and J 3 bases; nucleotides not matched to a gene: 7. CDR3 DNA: TGTGCCAGCAGCCAAGGACTAGCGGGGGCGGTGGGCAAAAACATTCAGTACTTC. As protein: CASSQGLAGAVGKNIQYF.

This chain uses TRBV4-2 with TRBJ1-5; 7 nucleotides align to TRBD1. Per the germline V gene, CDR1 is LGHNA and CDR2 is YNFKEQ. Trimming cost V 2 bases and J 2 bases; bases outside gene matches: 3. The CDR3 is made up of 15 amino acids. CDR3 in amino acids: CASSQIDRGNQPQHF. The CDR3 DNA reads TGTGCCAGCAGCCAAATAGACAGGGGCAATCAGCCCCAGCATTTT.

The CDR3 nucleotides are TGTGCCAGCAGTGTAGGGAGGAAGGCGGCCACAATCTACGAGCAGTACTTC. Translated: CASSVGRKAATIYEQYF. The rearrangement joins TRBV2 to TRBJ2-7; tentative D call: TRBD2 (6 bases). V was shortened by 4 bases and J by 3 bases, with 22 bases between the two germline ends. Germline CDR1 is SNHLY and CDR2 is FYNNEI. The CDR3 loop spans 17 amino acids.

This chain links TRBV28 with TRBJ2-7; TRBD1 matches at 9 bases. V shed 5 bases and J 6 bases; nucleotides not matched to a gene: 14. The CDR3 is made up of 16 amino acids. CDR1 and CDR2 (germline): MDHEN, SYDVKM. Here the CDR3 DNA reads TGTGCCAGCAGTACTATCTACCGGGACAGGGAACCCGAGCAGTACTTC. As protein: CASSTIYRDREPEQYF.

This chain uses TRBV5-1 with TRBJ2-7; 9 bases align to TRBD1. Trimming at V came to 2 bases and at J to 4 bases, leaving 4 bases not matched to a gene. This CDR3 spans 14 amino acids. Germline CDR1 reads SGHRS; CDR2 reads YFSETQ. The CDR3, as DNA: TGCGCCAGCAGCTTCGACAGGGGGAAATACGAGCAGTACTTC. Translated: CASSFDRGKYEQYF.

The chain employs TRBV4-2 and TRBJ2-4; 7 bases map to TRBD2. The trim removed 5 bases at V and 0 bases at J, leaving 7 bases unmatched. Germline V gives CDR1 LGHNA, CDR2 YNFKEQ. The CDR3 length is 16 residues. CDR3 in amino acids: CASSVGRELAKNIQYF. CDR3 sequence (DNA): TGTGCCAGCAGCGTAGGGAGGGAACTAGCCAAAAACATTCAGTACTTC.

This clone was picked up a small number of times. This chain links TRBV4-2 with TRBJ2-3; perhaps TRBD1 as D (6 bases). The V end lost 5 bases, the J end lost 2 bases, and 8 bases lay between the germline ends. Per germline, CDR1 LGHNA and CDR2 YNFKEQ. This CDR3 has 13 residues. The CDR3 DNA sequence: TGTGCCAGCAGCACAGGGTACACAGATACGCAGTATTTT. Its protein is CASSTGYTDTQYF.

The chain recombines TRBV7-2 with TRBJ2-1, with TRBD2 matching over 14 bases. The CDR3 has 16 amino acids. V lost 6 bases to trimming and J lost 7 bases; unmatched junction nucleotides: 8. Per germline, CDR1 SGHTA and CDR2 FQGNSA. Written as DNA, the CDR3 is TGTGCCAGCAGTTTAATGACTAGCGGGGGGGTAAATGAGCAGTTCTTC. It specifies CASSLMTSGGVNEQFF.

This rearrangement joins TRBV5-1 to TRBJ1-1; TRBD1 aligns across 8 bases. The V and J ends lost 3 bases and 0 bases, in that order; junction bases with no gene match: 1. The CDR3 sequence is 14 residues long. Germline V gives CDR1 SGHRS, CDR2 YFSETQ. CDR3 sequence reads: CASSSDRVNTEAFF. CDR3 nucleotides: TGCGCCAGCAGCTCGGACAGGGTGAACACTGAAGCTTTCTTT.

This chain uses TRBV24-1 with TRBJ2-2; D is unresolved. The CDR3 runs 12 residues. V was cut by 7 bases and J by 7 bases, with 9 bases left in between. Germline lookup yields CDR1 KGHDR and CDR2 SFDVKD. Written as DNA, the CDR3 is TGTGCCACCAGCCCCAGTCTCGGGGAGCTGTTTTTT. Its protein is CATSPSLGELFF.

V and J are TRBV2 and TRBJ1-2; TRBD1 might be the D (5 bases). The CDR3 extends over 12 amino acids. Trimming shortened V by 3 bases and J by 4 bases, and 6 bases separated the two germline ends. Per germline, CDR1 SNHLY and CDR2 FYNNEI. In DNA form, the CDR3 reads TGTGCCAGCAGTGAGGGGGGCTATGGCTACACCTTC. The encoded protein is CASSEGGYGYTF. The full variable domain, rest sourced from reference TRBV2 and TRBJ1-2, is EPEVTQTPSHQVTQMGQEVILRCVPISNHLYFYWYRQILGQKVEFLVSFYNNEISEKSEIFDDQFSVERPDGSNFTLKIRSTKLEDSAMYFCASSEGGYGYTFGSGTRLTVV.

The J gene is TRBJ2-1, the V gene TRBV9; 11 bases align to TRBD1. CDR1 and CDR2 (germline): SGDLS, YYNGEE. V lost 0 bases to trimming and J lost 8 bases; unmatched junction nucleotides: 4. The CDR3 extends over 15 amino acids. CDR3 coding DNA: TGTGCCAGCAGCGTAGCAGGGACAGGGGGTGATGAGCAGTTCTTC. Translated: CASSVAGTGGDEQFF.

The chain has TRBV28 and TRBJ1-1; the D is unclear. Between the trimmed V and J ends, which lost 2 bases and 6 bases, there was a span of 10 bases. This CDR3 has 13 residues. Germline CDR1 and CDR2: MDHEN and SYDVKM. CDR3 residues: CASSLPSSAEAFF. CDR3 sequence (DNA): TGTGCCAGCAGTTTACCATCGAGCGCTGAAGCTTTCTTT.